The sequence of this T cell receptor (beta chain) was determined in a study of T cell changes during pregnancy in multiple sclerosis. Trimming took 7 bases from V and 5 from J, leaving 14 bases between them. CDR3 length equals 13 residues. Germline CDR1 is SQVTM and CDR2 is ANQGSEA. Some clones are missing from TCRdb's copy, which holds only in-frame ones; the method was immunoSEQ multiplex PCR. The sample records approximately 66,000 clones, almost 95% being singletons. The material was peripheral blood, obtained in the third trimester of pregnancy. The sequence derives from a female donor in good health, enrolled as a control in a pregnancy study. The genes are TRBV29-1 and TRBJ2-2; D possibly corresponds to TRBD2 (5 bases). DNA of the CDR3: TGCAGCGCGACCCCCCCGGGAACCGGGGAGCTGTTTTTT. Translation: CSATPPGTGELFF.